What follows are 15 T cell receptor beta chains derived from one specimen sequenced in a study of T cells in Graves' hyperthyroidism and ophthalmopathy. Amplification of TCR beta CDR3 regions used RNA as the template. HTBI primers were employed in a first-round RT-PCR of the TCR CDR3. TCRdb fed the multiplex PCR reads into MiXCR, producing one record per CDR3 protein. This table holds some 490,000 distinct CDR3 sequences, roughly 22% found once. Sequenced: blood. These receptors were taken from a woman aged 70 to 79 with Graves' ophthalmopathy.

The chain uses TRBV24-1 and TRBJ1-1; maybe TRBD1 (6 bases). Germline CDR1 and CDR2: KGHDR and SFDVKD. The germline V and J ends were trimmed by 0 bases and 8 bases, with 18 bases remaining between them. The CDR3 contains 16 residues. The CDR3 spells CATSDLSTGPGKEAFF. The CDR3 coding sequence is TGTGCCACCAGTGATTTGAGTACAGGGCCTGGGAAGGAAGCTTTCTTT.

This clonotype was detected many times. The rearrangement links TRBV20-1 to TRBJ2-7; D perhaps matches TRBD2 (6 bases). The germline CDR1 and CDR2 sequences are DFQATT and SNEGSKA (reference sequence). CDR3 length: 11 residues. CDR3: CSSRLAYEQYF. CDR3 in DNA: TGCAGCAGTAGACTAGCCTACGAGCAGTACTTC.

This sequence joins TRBV5-1 and TRBJ2-7; the match to TRBD2 covers 10 bases. The CDR3 contains 15 residues. Trimming cost V 6 bases and J 0 bases; bases outside gene matches: 6. Looked up from germline, CDR1 is SGHRS and CDR2 is YFSETQ. The CDR3 DNA reads TGCGCCAGCAACACCGGACTAGCGGCCTCCTACGAGCAGTACTTC. Translation gives CASNTGLAASYEQYF. The variable domain in full, completed from reference TRBV5-1 and TRBJ2-7, reads KAGVTQTPRYLIKTRGQQVTLSCSPISGHRSVSWYQQTPGQGLQFLFEYFSETQRNKGNFPGRFSGRQFSNSRSEMNVSTLELGDSALYLCASNTGLAASYEQYFGPGTRLTVT.

This sequence joins TRBV6-5 and TRBJ1-5, with 9 bases aligning to TRBD1. The germline gives CDR1 MNHEY, CDR2 SVGAGI. This CDR3 has 17 amino acids. V was pared by 0 bases and J by 1 base, with 4 bases of the junction left unmatched. The CDR3 sequence is CASSYSGQGWSNQPQHF. The CDR3 bases are TGTGCCAGCAGTTACTCGGGACAGGGATGGAGCAATCAGCCCCAGCATTTT.

This chain links TRBV7-6 with TRBJ2-3, with a possible D match to TRBD2 (5 bases). The germline V gene encodes CDR1 SGHVS and CDR2 FNYEAQ. The CDR3 has 16 residues. The ends were cut back, 3 bases at V and 2 bases at J, with 15 bases in the middle. The DNA of the CDR3 is TGTGCCAGCAGCTTGGTAGGCGGAGGATTCACAGATACGCAGTATTTT. This sequence encodes CASSLVGGGFTDTQYF.

The chain joins TRBV11-2 to TRBJ2-7; no definite D call. Trimming removed 6 bases from V and 3 bases from J, with 18 bases in between. Per germline, CDR1 SGHAT and CDR2 FQNNGV. The CDR3 runs 15 residues. The CDR3 region is CASRTTDHTNYEQYF. CDR3 DNA sequence: TGTGCCAGCAGAACTACAGACCACACAAACTACGAGCAGTACTTC.

There are many counts of this clonotype. The chain has TRBV2 and TRBJ2-1; D unresolved. This CDR3 region has 14 residues. The V end lost 6 bases, the J end lost 2 bases, and 11 bases lay between the germline ends. Per germline, CDR1 SNHLY and CDR2 FYNNEI. The CDR3 region is CASSLYLTYNEQFF. The DNA of the CDR3 is TGTGCCAGCAGCCTCTACCTTACCTACAATGAGCAGTTCTTC.

This clonotype was seen at least ten times. The V and J genes are TRBV11-2 and TRBJ2-5; 13 nucleotides align to TRBD2. This CDR3 comprises 15 residues. Per germline, CDR1 SGHAT and CDR2 FQNNGV. V shed 5 bases and J 6 bases; nucleotides not matched to a gene: 6. The CDR3 bases are TGTGCCAGCAGCGTGACTAGCGGGAGGCCCCAGACCCAGTACTTC. The encoded protein is CASSVTSGRPQTQYF.

This clonotype was seen only once. The CDR3 sequence: CAISGRDRGNYEQYF. CDR3 bases: TGTGCCATCAGTGGGAGGGACAGGGGGAACTACGAGCAGTACTTC. This chain uses TRBV10-3 with TRBJ2-7; 11 positions agree with TRBD1. V shed 4 bases and J 3 bases; nucleotides not matched to a gene: 5. Germline CDR1 ENHRY, CDR2 SYGVKD. CDR3 length equals 15 residues.

Only a few counts were recorded for this clonotype. The chain employs TRBV10-3 and TRBJ2-3, with a tentative D call TRBD2 (6 bases). CDR3 length: 11 residues. The V end lost 10 bases, the J end lost 5 bases, and 10 bases lay between the germline ends. Germline values: CDR1 ENHRY, CDR2 SYGVKD. The CDR3 coding sequence is TGTGCCACCCGGGGAGGAGATACGCAGTATTTT. Translation: CATRGGDTQYF.

The V call is TRBV5-6, the J call TRBJ1-6; D gene ambiguous. This CDR3 has 12 amino acids. V was trimmed by 0 bases and J by 12 bases, leaving 7 bases between them. Germline V CDR1 and CDR2: SGHDT, YYEEEE. The CDR3 coding sequence is TGTGCCAGCAGCTTGGAAGACCTACCCCTCCACTTT. Its translation: CASSLEDLPLHF.

This clonotype was detected a few times. V gene TRBV29-1 combines with J gene TRBJ2-3, with 12 bases identical to TRBD2. Trimming took 6 bases from V and 1 from J; bases not matched to a gene: 11. The CDR3 runs to 17 residues. CDR1 and CDR2 (germline): SQVTM, ANQGSEA. CDR3 residues: CSVLGLAGGEGTDTQYF. CDR3 nucleotide sequence: TGCAGCGTCCTTGGGCTAGCGGGAGGGGAGGGCACAGATACGCAGTATTTT.

The chain joins TRBV7-2 to TRBJ1-4; D not certain. In germline, CDR1 is SGHTA, CDR2 FQGNSA. Trimming cost V 1 base and J 1 base, with 7 bases left between them. The CDR3 runs to 15 residues. The CDR3 DNA is TGTGCCAGCAGCTTAGATCGGGGAACTAATGAAAAACTGTTTTTT. Translation: CASSLDRGTNEKLFF.

This clonotype was observed at least ten times. This chain uses TRBV24-1 with TRBJ2-7, with D tentatively TRBD1 (5 bases). V was trimmed by 3 bases and J by 4 bases, leaving 6 bases between them. Germline V gene lookup returns CDR1 KGHDR and CDR2 SFDVKD. The CDR3 has 12 amino acids. DNA for the CDR3: TGTGCCACCAGTGATGCAGGGTACGAGCAGTACTTC. Protein: CATSDAGYEQYF.

A few counts support this clonotype. The chain employs TRBV5-1 and TRBJ2-3; 9 bases are a match to TRBD2. CDR1 is SGHRS, CDR2 YFSETQ, per germline. The CDR3 runs to 16 residues. Unmatched junction bases numbered 8, after V lost 4 bases and J lost 2 bases. The CDR3 sequence is CASSNGAGGTTDTQYF. CDR3 nucleotides: TGCGCCAGCAGCAATGGGGCGGGAGGGACCACAGATACGCAGTATTTT.